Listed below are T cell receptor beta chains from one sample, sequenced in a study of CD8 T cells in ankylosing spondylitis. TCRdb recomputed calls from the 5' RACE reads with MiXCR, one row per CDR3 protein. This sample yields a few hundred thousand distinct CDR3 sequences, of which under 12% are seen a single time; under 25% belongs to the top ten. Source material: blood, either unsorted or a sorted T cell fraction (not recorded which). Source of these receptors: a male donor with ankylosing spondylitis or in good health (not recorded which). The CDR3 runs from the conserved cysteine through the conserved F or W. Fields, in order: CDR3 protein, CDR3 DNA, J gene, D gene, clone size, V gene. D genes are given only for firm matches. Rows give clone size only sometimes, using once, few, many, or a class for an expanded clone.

CSARPAADTQYF,TGCAGTGCTAGACCAGCCGCAGATACGCAGTATTTT,TRBJ2-3,.,few,TRBV20-1
CASSFGLAGYTGELFF,TGTGCCAGCAGTTTCGGACTAGCGGGGTACACCGGGGAGCTGTTTTTT,TRBJ2-2,TRBD2,many,TRBV12-3/TRBV12-4
CASSQARNTGELFF,TGTGCCAGCAGCCAAGCCCGGAACACCGGGGAGCTGTTTTTT,TRBJ2-2,.,many,TRBV14
CASSLAVQGGNTGELFF,TGTGCCAGCAGCTTAGCCGTACAGGGGGGGAACACCGGGGAGCTGTTTTTT,TRBJ2-2,TRBD1,many,TRBV7-6
CASSLEPGGIRYGYTF,TGTGCCAGCAGCTTAGAACCAGGGGGAATACGGTATGGCTACACCTTC,TRBJ1-2,TRBD1,.,TRBV7-2
CATSPPSGTDTQYF,TGTGCCACCAGTCCCCCTAGCGGAACAGATACGCAGTATTTT,TRBJ2-3,TRBD2,many,TRBV24-1
CASSPRQAAYEQYF,TGTGCCAGTAGTCCAAGACAGGCCGCCTACGAGCAGTACTTC,TRBJ2-7,.,few,TRBV19
CASSQDWGLDTEAFF,TGTGCCAGCAGCCAAGATTGGGGGCTGGACACTGAAGCTTTCTTT,TRBJ1-1,.,.,TRBV4-2
CSAINRGDYGYTF,TGCAGTGCTATAAACAGGGGGGACTATGGCTACACCTTC,TRBJ1-2,TRBD1,few,TRBV20-1
CASSTGLPDQPQHF,TGTGCCAGCAGTACGGGGCTCCCGGATCAGCCCCAGCATTTT,TRBJ1-5,.,many,TRBV6-1
CASSFYFGGTRTDTQYF,TGTGCCAGCAGCTTCTACTTCGGGGGGACTCGCACAGATACGCAGTATTTT,TRBJ2-3,TRBD2,few,TRBV5-4
CASSSGPKNIQYF,TGTGCCAGCAGCTCGGGTCCCAAAAACATTCAGTACTTC,TRBJ2-4,.,many,TRBV11-2